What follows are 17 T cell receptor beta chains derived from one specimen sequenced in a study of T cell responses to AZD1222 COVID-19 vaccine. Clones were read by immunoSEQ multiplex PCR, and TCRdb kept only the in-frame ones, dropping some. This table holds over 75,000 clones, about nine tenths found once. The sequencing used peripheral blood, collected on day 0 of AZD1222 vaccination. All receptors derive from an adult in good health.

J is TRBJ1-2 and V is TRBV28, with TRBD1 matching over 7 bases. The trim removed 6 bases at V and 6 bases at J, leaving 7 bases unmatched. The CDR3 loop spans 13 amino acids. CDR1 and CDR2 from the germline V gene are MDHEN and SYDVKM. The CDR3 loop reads CASRQGGGNGYTF. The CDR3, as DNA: TGTGCCAGCAGGCAAGGGGGCGGGAATGGCTACACCTTC.

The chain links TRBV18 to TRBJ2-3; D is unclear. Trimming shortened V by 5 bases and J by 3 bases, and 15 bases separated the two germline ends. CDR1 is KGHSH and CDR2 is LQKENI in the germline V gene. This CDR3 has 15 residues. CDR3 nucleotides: TGTGCCAGCTCATCATACGCGAGTGGGACAGATACGCAGTATTTT. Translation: CASSSYASGTDTQYF.

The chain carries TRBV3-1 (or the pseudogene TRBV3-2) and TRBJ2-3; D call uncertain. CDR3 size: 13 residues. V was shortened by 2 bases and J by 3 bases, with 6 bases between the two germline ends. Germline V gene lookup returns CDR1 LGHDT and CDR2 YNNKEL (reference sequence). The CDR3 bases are TGTGCCAGCAGCCAAACAGCTACAGATACGCAGTATTTT. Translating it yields CASSQTATDTQYF.

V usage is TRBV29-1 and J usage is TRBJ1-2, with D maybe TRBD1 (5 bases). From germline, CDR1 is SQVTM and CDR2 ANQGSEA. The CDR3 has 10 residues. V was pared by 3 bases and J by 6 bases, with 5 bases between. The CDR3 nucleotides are TGCAGCGTTGAGGGGGATGGCTACACCTTC. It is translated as CSVEGDGYTF. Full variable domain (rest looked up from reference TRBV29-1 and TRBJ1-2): SAVISQKPSRDICQRGTSLTIQCQVDSQVTMMFWYRQQPGQSLTLIATANQGSEATYESGFVIDKFPISRPNLTFSTLTVSNMSPEDSSIYLCSVEGDGYTFGSGTRLTVV.

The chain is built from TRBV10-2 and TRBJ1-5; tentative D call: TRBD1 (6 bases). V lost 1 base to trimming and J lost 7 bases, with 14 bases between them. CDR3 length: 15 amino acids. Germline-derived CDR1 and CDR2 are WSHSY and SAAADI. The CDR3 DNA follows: TGCGCCAGCAGTGAGTTTGGGGGGGCCTGGCAGCCCCAGCATTTT. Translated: CASSEFGGAWQPQHF.

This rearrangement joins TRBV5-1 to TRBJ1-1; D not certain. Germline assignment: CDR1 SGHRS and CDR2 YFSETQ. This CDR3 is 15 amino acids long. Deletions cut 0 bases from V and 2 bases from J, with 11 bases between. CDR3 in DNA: TGCGCCAGCAGCTTGGTTCGACCGACTAACACTGAAGCTTTCTTT. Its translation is CASSLVRPTNTEAFF.

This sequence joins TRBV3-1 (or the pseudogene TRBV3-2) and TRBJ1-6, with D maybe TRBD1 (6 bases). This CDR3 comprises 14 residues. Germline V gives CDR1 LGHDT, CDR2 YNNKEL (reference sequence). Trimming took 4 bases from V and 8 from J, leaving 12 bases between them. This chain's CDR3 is CASSPRDNYSPLHF. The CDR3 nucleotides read TGTGCCAGCAGCCCTCGGGACAATTATTCACCCCTCCACTTT.

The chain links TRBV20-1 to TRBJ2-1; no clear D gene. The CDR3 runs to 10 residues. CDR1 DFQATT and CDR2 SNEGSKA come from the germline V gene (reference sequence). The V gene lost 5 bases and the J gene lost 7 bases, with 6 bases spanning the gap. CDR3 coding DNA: TGCAGTGCTGACGAAAATGAGCAGTTCTTC. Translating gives CSADENEQFF.

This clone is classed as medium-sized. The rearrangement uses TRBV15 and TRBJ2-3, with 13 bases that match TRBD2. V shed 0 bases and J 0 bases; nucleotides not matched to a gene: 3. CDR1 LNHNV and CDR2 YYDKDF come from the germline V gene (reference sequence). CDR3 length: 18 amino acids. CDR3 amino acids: CATSRELAGGPSTDTQYF. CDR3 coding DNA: TGTGCCACCAGCAGAGAACTAGCGGGGGGGCCTAGCACAGATACGCAGTATTTT.

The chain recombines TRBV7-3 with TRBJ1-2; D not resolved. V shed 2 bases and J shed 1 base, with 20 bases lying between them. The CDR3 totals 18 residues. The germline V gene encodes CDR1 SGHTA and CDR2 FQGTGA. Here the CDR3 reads CASSLGFSSGLGNYGYTF. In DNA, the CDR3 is TGTGCCAGCAGCTTAGGGTTCAGTTCCGGGTTGGGTAACTATGGCTACACCTTC.

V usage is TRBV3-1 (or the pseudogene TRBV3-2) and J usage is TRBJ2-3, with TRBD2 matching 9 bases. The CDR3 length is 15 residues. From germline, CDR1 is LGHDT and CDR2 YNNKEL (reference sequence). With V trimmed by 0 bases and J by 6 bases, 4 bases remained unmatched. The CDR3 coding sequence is TGTGCCAGCAGCCAAGAGGGCGGGGGGGCGGATACGCAGTATTTT. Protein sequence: CASSQEGGGADTQYF.

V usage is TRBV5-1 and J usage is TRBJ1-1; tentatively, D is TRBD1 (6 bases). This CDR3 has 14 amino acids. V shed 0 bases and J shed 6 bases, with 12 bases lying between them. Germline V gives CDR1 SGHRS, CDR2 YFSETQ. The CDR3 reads CASSLAPGQPEAFF. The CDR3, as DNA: TGCGCCAGCAGCTTGGCCCCCGGACAGCCTGAAGCTTTCTTT.

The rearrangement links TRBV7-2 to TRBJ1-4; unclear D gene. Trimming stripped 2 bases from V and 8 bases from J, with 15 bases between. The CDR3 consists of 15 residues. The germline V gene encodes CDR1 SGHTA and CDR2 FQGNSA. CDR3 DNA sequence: TGTGCCAGCAGCTTACAGACATCGGGTGTCGAAAAACTGTTTTTT. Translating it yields CASSLQTSGVEKLFF. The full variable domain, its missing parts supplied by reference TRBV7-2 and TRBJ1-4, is GAGVSQSPSNKVTEKGKDVELRCDPISGHTALYWYRQSLGQGLEFLIYFQGNSAPDKSGLPSDRFSAERTGGSVSTLTIQRTQQEDSAVYLCASSLQTSGVEKLFFGSGTQLSVL.

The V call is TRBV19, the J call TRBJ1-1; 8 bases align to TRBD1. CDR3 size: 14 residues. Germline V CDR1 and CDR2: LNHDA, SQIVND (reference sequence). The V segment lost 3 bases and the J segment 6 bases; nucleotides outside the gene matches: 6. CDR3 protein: CASSILDREPEAFF. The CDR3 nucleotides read TGTGCCAGTAGTATCTTGGACAGGGAGCCTGAAGCTTTCTTT.

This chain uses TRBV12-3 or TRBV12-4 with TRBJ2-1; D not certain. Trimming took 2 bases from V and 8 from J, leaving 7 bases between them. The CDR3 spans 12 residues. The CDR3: CASSLMGYEQFF. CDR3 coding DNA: TGTGCCAGCAGTTTAATGGGATATGAGCAGTTCTTC.

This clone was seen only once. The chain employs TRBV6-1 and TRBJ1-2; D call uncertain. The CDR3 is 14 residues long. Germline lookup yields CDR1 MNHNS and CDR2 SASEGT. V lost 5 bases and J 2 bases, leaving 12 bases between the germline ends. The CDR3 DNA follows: TGTGCCAGCAGTCACTCTGGGAGGAACTATGGCTACACCTTC. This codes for CASSHSGRNYGYTF.

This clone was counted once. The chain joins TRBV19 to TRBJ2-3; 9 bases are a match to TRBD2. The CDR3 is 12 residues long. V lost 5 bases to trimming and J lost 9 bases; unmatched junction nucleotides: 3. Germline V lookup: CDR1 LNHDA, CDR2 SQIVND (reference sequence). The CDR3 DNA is TGTGCCAGTAGTTTAGCGGGAGAAACGCAGTATTTT. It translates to CASSLAGETQYF. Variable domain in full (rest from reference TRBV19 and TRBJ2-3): DGGITQSPKYLFRKEGQNVTLSCEQNLNHDAMYWYRQDPGQGLRLIYYSQIVNDFQKGDIAEGYSVSREKKESFPLTVTSAQKNPTAFYLCASSLAGETQYFGPGTRLTVL.